Sequencing of this T cell receptor (beta chain) was carried out in a study of identical twins. Study-wide points: Reduced insertions were recorded for abundant cord blood beta clonotypes, with no such pattern in memory repertoires. In monozygotic twins, models underestimated the sharing of out-of-frame TCR alpha. The study drew conclusions from cross-sectional statistical analysis, not from following the same donors.

A universal primer binding site was introduced by template switching. The final cDNA contained unique molecular identifiers. From the 5' RACE reads, TCRdb called clonotypes with MiXCR, one entry per CDR3 protein. The repertoire holds about 430,000 distinct CDR3 sequences, with approximately 18% as singletons. The CDR3 contains 15 residues. V gave up 3 bases and J gave up 5 bases; unmatched junction bases: 9. Germline assignment: CDR1 DFQATT and CDR2 SNEGSKA (reference sequence). A word on this clonotype: Its target is not known.

The sequence came from a man between 50 and 59 years old in good health. Sequencing used naive T cells sorted from blood. The V call is TRBV20-1, the J call TRBJ2-5; 10 nucleotides agree with TRBD1. For the CDR3, the DNA is TGCAGTGCTAGCCGCGACAGGGGGCTTTGGGAGACCCAGTACTTC. It specifies CSASRDRGLWETQYF.